The source of this TCR beta chain is a study of blood T cell repertoires in COVID-19. Study-level background: Samples of COVID-19 (acute and convalescent) were obtained from the United States, Italy and Spain. The cDNA or gDNA used as material had been derived from T cells, B-cell-depleted T cells, or PBMCs.

In the original processing: Researchers report that nucleated cell counts were estimated from reference gene primer amplification. Some clones are missing from TCRdb's copy, which holds only in-frame ones; the method was immunoSEQ multiplex PCR. For V, J and clone size, that table is used; D and trimming come from the DNA. The data show tens of thousands of clones, about 83% seen once. The CDR3 sequence is 14 residues long. The V end lost 1 base, the J end lost 10 bases, and 12 bases lay between the germline ends. Germline V gives CDR1 SGHRS, CDR2 YFSETQ. The chain recombines TRBV5-1 with TRBJ1-6, with no clear D. The receptor comes from a woman older than 75 with acute or convalescent COVID-19. The specimen sequenced was peripheral blood. DNA for the CDR3: TGCGCCAGCAGCTTGAGAGGGATCGAATCACCCCTCCACTTT. It codes for CASSLRGIESPLHF.